What follows are 2 T cell receptor beta chains derived from one specimen sequenced in a study of T cell responses to AZD1222 COVID-19 vaccine. The method was immunoSEQ multiplex PCR; TCRdb's version includes in-frame clones alone and lacks a portion of them. The sample shows approximately 150,000 clones, about 92% of them seen only once. Sequenced here: peripheral blood, sampled 28 days after the second AZD1222 dose. The source is an adult who received the AZD1222 COVID-19 vaccine.

The rearrangement links TRBV27 to TRBJ2-5, with 8 bases aligning to TRBD1. With 5 bases clipped from V and 5 bases from J, the junction kept 7 bases outside the gene matches. Germline values: CDR1 MNHEY, CDR2 SMNVEV (reference sequence). This CDR3 is built from 14 residues. CDR3 nucleotides: TGTGCCAGCAGTGATGGACAGGGTTGGGAGACCCAGTACTTC. Translating gives CASSDGQGWETQYF.

The rearrangement joins TRBV18 to TRBJ2-1; 16 positions agree with TRBD2. The V gene end was trimmed by 3 bases and the J gene end by 2 bases; junction bases not matched to a gene: 7. The length of the CDR3 is 19 residues. Germline values: CDR1 KGHSH, CDR2 LQKENI. In nucleotides, the CDR3 is TGTGCCAGCTCACCGCCGGGACTAGCGGGAGGGAATCCCTACAATGAGCAGTTCTTC. It codes for CASSPPGLAGGNPYNEQFF.